This is a list of T cell receptor beta chains from one sample in a study of control samples from healthy donors and cancer patients. The repertoire was sequenced with immunoSEQ multiplex PCR; TCRdb's copy has only in-frame clones and lacks some. This repertoire shows approximately 150,000 clones, under 90% found once; its top ten account for approximately 8%. The sequencing sample was made of PBMCs. The origin of the receptors is a man aged 45 to 65 with head and neck cancer. Both conserved end residues are part of each CDR3. D genes are given only for firm matches. Rows give clone size only sometimes, using once, few, many, or a class for an expanded clone.

- | TRBJ2-1 | - | TRBV5-4 | CASSPGGTVNNEQFF | TGTGCCAGCAGCCCGGGAGGGACAGTTAACAATGAGCAGTTCTTC
- | TRBJ1-4 | - | TRBV6-5 | CASRGWDGEKLFF | TGTGCCAGCCGGGGTTGGGATGGGGAAAAACTGTTTTTT
- | TRBJ2-1 | TRBD1 | TRBV10-3 | CATMGQGSYNEQFF | TGTGCCACCATGGGACAGGGCTCCTACAATGAGCAGTTCTTC
- | TRBJ2-5 | TRBD2 | TRBV5-1 | CARSGGVQGQETQYF | TGCGCCCGCAGCGGGGGGGTACAGGGCCAAGAGACCCAGTACTTC
- | TRBJ2-7 | TRBD1 | TRBV19 | CASSINPGQAFYEQYF | TGTGCCAGTAGTATTAACCCGGGACAGGCTTTCTACGAGCAGTACTTC
- | TRBJ2-1 | - | TRBV28 | CASSLWGLSYNEQFF | TGTGCCAGCAGTTTGTGGGGGCTCTCCTACAATGAGCAGTTCTTC
- | TRBJ2-7 | TRBD1 | TRBV19 | CASSINPQGSSYEQYF | TGTGCCAGTAGTATAAACCCACAGGGGAGCTCCTACGAGCAGTACTTC
few | TRBJ2-6 | - | TRBV9 | CASSVSTSAGANVLTF | TGTGCCAGCAGCGTGAGCACCAGTGCCGGGGCCAACGTCCTGACTTTC
- | TRBJ1-3 | - | TRBV6-5 | CASRMDSFSGNTIYF | TGTGCCAGCAGGATGGACAGCTTCTCTGGAAACACCATATATTTT
- | TRBJ1-2 | - | TRBV6-5 | CASSITRTENYGYTF | TGTGCCAGCAGTATCACCAGGACCGAAAACTATGGCTACACCTTC
few | TRBJ2-5 | - | TRBV7-3 | CASSSRGATETQYF | TGTGCCAGCAGCTCACGTGGGGCAACGGAGACCCAGTACTTC
- | TRBJ1-2 | TRBD1 | TRBV7-9 | CASSPPGQGYVHGYTF | TGTGCCAGCAGCCCCCCGGGACAGGGGTACGTCCATGGCTACACCTTC
- | TRBJ2-5 | - | TRBV11-2 | CASTRGPQETQYF | TGTGCCAGTACGAGAGGTCCCCAAGAGACCCAGTACTTC
- | TRBJ1-2 | - | TRBV2 | CASRGRRTSPYGYTF | TGTGCCAGCAGGGGTAGAAGGACCTCTCCCTATGGCTACACCTTC
once | TRBJ2-1 | TRBD1 | TRBV12-3/TRBV12-4 | CASSDSGGEQFF | TGTGCCAGCAGTGACTCAGGGGGTGAGCAGTTCTTC
- | TRBJ1-1 | - | TRBV29-1 | CSVATPGGGGNTEAFF | TGCAGCGTTGCCACCCCGGGGGGAGGGGGGAACACTGAAGCTTTCTTT
- | TRBJ2-7 | - | TRBV5-1 | CASANGGILYEQYF | TGCGCCAGCGCGAATGGGGGCATACTGTACGAGCAGTACTTC
few | TRBJ2-5 | - | TRBV5-1 | CASSLQEGRETQYF | TGCGCCAGCAGCTTACAGGAGGGTAGAGAGACCCAGTACTTC
- | TRBJ2-7 | TRBD2 | TRBV28 | CASNQVSGKYEQYF | TGTGCCAGCAACCAAGTTAGCGGGAAATACGAGCAGTACTTC
- | TRBJ1-2 | - | TRBV29-1 | CSVESNYGYTF | TGCAGCGTTGAATCCAACTATGGCTACACCTTC
- | TRBJ2-7 | - | TRBV5-6 | CASTLGPGSPFQQYF | TGTGCCAGCACTTTGGGGCCAGGGAGCCCTTTTCAGCAGTACTTC
- | TRBJ2-7 | - | TRBV7-9 | CASSLGDEQYF | TGTGCCAGCAGCTTAGGTGACGAGCAGTACTTC
- | TRBJ2-4 | - | TRBV7-9 | CASSPLGVAKNIQYF | TGTGCCAGCAGCCCGCTTGGGGTAGCCAAAAACATTCAGTACTTC
- | TRBJ1-2 | TRBD1 | TRBV6-5 | CATQSPTGGRYGYTF | TGTGCCACCCAATCCCCGACAGGGGGCCGATATGGCTACACCTTC
once | TRBJ2-7 | - | TRBV27 | CASSLGPTYEQYF | TGTGCCAGCAGTTTGGGACCGACCTACGAGCAGTACTTC
- | TRBJ1-2 | TRBD1 | TRBV28 | CASSPLKGAYGYTF | TGTGCCAGCAGTCCTCTCAAGGGGGCCTATGGCTACACCTTC
once | TRBJ1-2 | - | TRBV9 | CASSVGPGHLPYTF | TGTGCCAGCAGCGTAGGGCCGGGACACCTACCCTACACCTTC
- | TRBJ2-7 | TRBD1 | TRBV7-9 | CASSSGQGAREQYF | TGTGCCAGCAGCTCCGGACAGGGGGCGCGGGAGCAGTACTTC
- | TRBJ2-7 | TRBD1 | TRBV19 | CATSRDRYEQYF | TGTGCCACCTCGAGGGACAGATACGAGCAGTACTTC
once | TRBJ2-1 | - | TRBV6-2/TRBV6-3 | CASSYPPVQAGPSYNEQFF | TGTGCCAGCAGTTACCCACCTGTCCAGGCGGGGCCCTCCTACAATGAGCAGTTCTTC
- | TRBJ2-3 | TRBD1 | TRBV11-2 | CASSSGRGTGGTDTQYF | TGTGCCAGCAGCTCAGGAAGGGGGACAGGGGGCACAGATACGCAGTATTTT
- | TRBJ1-1 | - | TRBV20-1 | CSASGTKAFF | TGCAGTGCTTCCGGGACGAAAGCTTTCTTT
- | TRBJ2-7 | - | TRBV6-1 | CASSEGLDTGSQDEQYF | TGTGCCAGCAGTGAAGGTCTGGACACAGGATCACAGGACGAGCAGTACTTC
- | TRBJ2-5 | TRBD2 | TRBV7-9 | CASIPGLAGWETQYF | TGTGCCAGCATTCCGGGACTAGCGGGGTGGGAGACCCAGTACTTC
- | TRBJ2-7 | - | TRBV19 | CASSIRGGEQYF | TGTGCCAGTAGTATCAGGGGTGGCGAGCAGTACTTC
- | TRBJ2-7 | - | TRBV9 | CASSVTSANYEQYF | TGTGCCAGCAGCGTCACGTCTGCGAACTACGAGCAGTACTTC
once | TRBJ2-7 | TRBD2 | TRBV5-1 | CASSLGSGGDYEQYF | TGCGCCAGCAGCTTGGGAAGCGGGGGGGATTACGAGCAGTACTTC
- | TRBJ2-7 | - | TRBV30 | CAWSGIYEQYF | TGTGCCTGGAGTGGCATCTACGAGCAGTACTTC
- | TRBJ1-4 | - | TRBV18 | CASASRRANEKLFF | TGTGCCAGCGCTAGCAGGCGGGCTAATGAAAAACTGTTTTTT
- | TRBJ2-2 | TRBD1 | TRBV28 | CATSTGGAGELFF | TGTGCCACCTCGACAGGGGGCGCCGGGGAGCTGTTTTTT
- | TRBJ2-6 | TRBD2 | TRBV5-1 | CASSLGTSGRGGANVLTF | TGCGCCAGCAGCTTGGGGACTAGCGGGAGGGGTGGGGCCAACGTCCTGACTTTC
- | TRBJ1-6 | - | TRBV6-5 | CASAYREVRSPLHF | TGTGCCAGCGCTTACCGGGAAGTTCGTTCACCCCTCCACTTT
- | TRBJ2-6 | - | TRBV2 | CASSETGADGANVLTF | TGTGCCAGCAGTGAAACGGGGGCCGATGGGGCCAACGTCCTGACTTTC
- | TRBJ2-1 | TRBD2 | TRBV9 | CASSVALVPSGGEFNEQFF | TGTGCCAGCAGCGTAGCCCTTGTTCCCAGCGGGGGGGAGTTCAATGAGCAGTTCTTC
- | TRBJ2-1 | - | TRBV9 | CASSVRVWNNEQFF | TGTGCCAGCAGCGTTAGAGTCTGGAACAATGAGCAGTTCTTC